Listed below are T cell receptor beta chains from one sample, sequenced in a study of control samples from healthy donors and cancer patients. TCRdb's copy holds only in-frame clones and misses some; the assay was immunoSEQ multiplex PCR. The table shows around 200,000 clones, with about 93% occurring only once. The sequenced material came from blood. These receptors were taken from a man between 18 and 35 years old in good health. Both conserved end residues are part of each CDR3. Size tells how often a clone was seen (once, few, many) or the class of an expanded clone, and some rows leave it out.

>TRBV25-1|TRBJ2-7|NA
CASQIPSDRGHEQYF
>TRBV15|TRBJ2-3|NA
CATSSTVGGRTDTQYF
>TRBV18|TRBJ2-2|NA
CASSPPSGELFF
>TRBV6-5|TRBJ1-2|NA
CASSLHRTYGYTF
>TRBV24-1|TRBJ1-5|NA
CATVGESNQPQHF
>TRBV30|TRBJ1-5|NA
CAWSAPYQPQHF
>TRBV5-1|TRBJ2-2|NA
CASSLTLPGTGELFF
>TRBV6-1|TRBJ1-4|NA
CASSESRGDEKLFF
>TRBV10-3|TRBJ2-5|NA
CAISDGTAPGTQYF
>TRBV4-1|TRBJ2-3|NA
CASSPSLAGGRDTQYF
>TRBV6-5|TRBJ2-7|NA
CASRGTGNYEQYF
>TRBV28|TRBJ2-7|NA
CASSLRAEQYF
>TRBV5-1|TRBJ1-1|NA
CASSLDGGNTEAFF
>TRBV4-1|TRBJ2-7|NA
CASSQEGERGGVYEQYF
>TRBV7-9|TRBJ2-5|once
CASSSLRTVTETQYF
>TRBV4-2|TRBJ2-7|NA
CASSLTEDIRNEQYF
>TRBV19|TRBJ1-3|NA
CASSIVGPGARNTIYF
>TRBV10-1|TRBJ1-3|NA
CASSETGSRTDILFDLQLETRYF
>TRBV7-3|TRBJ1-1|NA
CASSLLGADTEAFF
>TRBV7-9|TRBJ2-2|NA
CASRSLGVGYTGELFF
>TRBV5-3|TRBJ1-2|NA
CARSWWDRRTNYGYTF
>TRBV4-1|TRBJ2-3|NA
CASSPSSGGPFSTDTQYF
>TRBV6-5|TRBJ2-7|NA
CASSSPGTGIEQYF
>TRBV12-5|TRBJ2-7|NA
CASGWDSTYEQYF
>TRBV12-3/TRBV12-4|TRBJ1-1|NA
CASSLTWQGEAFF
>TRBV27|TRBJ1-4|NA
CASSLSWVVGEKLFF
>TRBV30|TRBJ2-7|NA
CARATSPLAGALYEQYF
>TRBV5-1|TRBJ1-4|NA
CASSLIGEGEKLFF
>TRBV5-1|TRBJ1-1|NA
CASSSRDRAFSGDSTEAFF
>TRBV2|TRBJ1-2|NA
CASSRGGADYGYTF
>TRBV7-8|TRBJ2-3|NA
CASSLETIDTQYF
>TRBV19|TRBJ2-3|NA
CASSPWGGGQTDTQYF
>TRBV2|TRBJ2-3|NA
CASSEGGGRSTDTQYF